The rows below give T cell receptor beta chains drawn from one sample of a study of neoadjuvant anti-PD-1 for oral cavity cancer. Repertoires were generated with immunoSEQ multiplex PCR, while TCRdb's copy carries only in-frame clones and drops some. This table has more than 6,500 clones, roughly 45% appearing once. The sample consisted of tumor tissue, taken before nivolumab (anti-PD-1) treatment. The receptors were gathered from a person aged 35 to 85 with oral cavity squamous cell carcinoma. Each CDR3 is given with its conserved first and last residue. D genes are given only for firm matches. Some rows mark clone size as missing; the rest say once, few, many or name a class of expanded clone.

j_gene,abundance,d_gene,v_gene,CDR3aa,CDR3nt
TRBJ1-4,.,TRBD1,TRBV7-9,CASSLGTGSNEKLFF,TGTGCCAGCAGCTTAGGGACAGGGTCCAATGAAAAACTGTTTTTT
TRBJ2-3,.,.,TRBV9,CASSAVSGATDTQYF,TGTGCCAGCAGCGCCGTTAGTGGGGCGACAGATACGCAGTATTTT
TRBJ2-1,.,.,TRBV4-1,CASSHHRAYNEQFF,TGCGCCAGCAGCCACCACCGGGCATACAATGAGCAGTTCTTC
TRBJ2-2,.,.,TRBV6-1,CASSSGYTGELFF,TGTGCCAGCAGTTCCGGGTACACCGGGGAGCTGTTTTTT
TRBJ2-5,.,.,TRBV7-2,CASSLTTGGPQETQYF,TGTGCCAGCAGCTTAACCACGGGGGGCCCACAAGAGACCCAGTACTTC
TRBJ1-2,few,.,TRBV19,CASNSGGAGYGYTF,TGTGCCAGTAATTCAGGTGGCGCGGGCTATGGCTACACCTTC
TRBJ1-5,.,TRBD1,TRBV5-6,CASSFGNRGWGNQPQHF,TGTGCCAGCAGTTTTGGGAACAGGGGCTGGGGCAATCAGCCCCAGCATTTT
TRBJ2-2,.,.,TRBV11-2,CASSLSDIGQRTGELFF,TGTGCCAGCAGCCTATCGGATATCGGGCAGCGCACCGGGGAGCTGTTTTTT
TRBJ2-7,.,TRBD1,TRBV10-3,CAIRRRDRVYEQYF,TGTGCCATCAGGCGCCGGGACAGGGTGTACGAGCAGTACTTC
TRBJ2-1,.,TRBD2,TRBV6-1,CASSLLTSGEFF,TGTGCCAGCAGTCTCCTGACTAGCGGGGAGTTCTTC
TRBJ1-1,.,.,TRBV7-2,CASSPSGRENTEAFF,TGTGCCAGCAGCCCCAGTGGCCGCGAGAACACTGAAGCTTTCTTT
TRBJ1-2,few,TRBD1,TRBV18,CASSPRQGRGYTF,TGTGCCAGCTCCCCCAGACAGGGGCGCGGCTACACCTTC
TRBJ1-1,few,.,TRBV28,CASSWSASTEAFF,TGTGCCAGCAGTTGGTCAGCCTCAACTGAAGCTTTCTTT
TRBJ1-2,large,.,TRBV7-9,CASSEGQNNYGYTF,TGTGCCAGCAGCGAGGGACAAAACAACTATGGCTACACCTTC
TRBJ2-3,.,.,TRBV2,CASSERTMADTQYF,TGTGCCAGCAGTGAAAGGACGATGGCAGATACGCAGTATTTT
TRBJ2-3,.,TRBD2,TRBV10-3,CAIRPGLATDTQYF,TGTGCCATCAGGCCGGGACTAGCGACAGATACGCAGTATTTT
TRBJ2-3,few,.,TRBV7-3,CASSLIANTDTQYF,TGTGCCAGCAGCTTAATTGCGAACACAGATACGCAGTATTTT
TRBJ1-6,.,.,TRBV7-8,CASSFDGANSPLHF,TGTGCCAGCAGCTTCGACGGGGCAAATTCACCCCTCCACTTT
TRBJ2-1,large,TRBD1,TRBV4-3,CASSQGDRGYYNEQFF,TGCGCCAGCAGCCAAGGTGACAGGGGCTATTACAATGAGCAGTTCTTC
TRBJ1-2,medium-sized,.,TRBV6-5,CASSYSMWGSYGYTF,TGTGCCAGCAGTTACTCGATGTGGGGTAGCTATGGCTACACCTTC
TRBJ1-2,medium-sized,.,TRBV6-5,CASSPLRGLGYTF,TGTGCCAGCAGCCCATTGAGGGGGTTAGGCTACACCTTC
TRBJ2-5,.,TRBD1,TRBV7-8,CASSQGAQETQYF,TGTGCCAGCAGCCAGGGGGCACAAGAGACCCAGTACTTC
TRBJ2-1,.,.,TRBV7-6,CASSRRYSYNEQFF,TGTGCCAGCAGCAGACGGTACTCCTACAATGAGCAGTTCTTC
TRBJ2-7,.,TRBD1,TRBV4-3,CASSHSPDRGNYEQYF,TGCGCCAGCAGCCACAGTCCGGACAGGGGCAACTACGAGCAGTACTTC
TRBJ2-1,.,TRBD2,TRBV4-3,CASSQDGTTNYNEQFF,TGCGCCAGCAGCCAAGACGGGACTACCAACTACAATGAGCAGTTCTTC
TRBJ1-2,.,.,TRBV5-4,CASSSTDSNYGYTF,TGTGCCAGCAGCTCAACGGACAGTAACTATGGCTACACCTTC
TRBJ2-5,.,.,TRBV6-5,CASSYPPETQYF,TGTGCCAGCAGTTATCCCCCAGAGACCCAGTACTTC
TRBJ2-1,.,.,TRBV4-2,CASSPYLRQASSYNEQFF,TGTGCCAGCAGCCCATACCTGCGACAGGCGAGCTCCTACAATGAGCAGTTCTTC
TRBJ2-3,.,TRBD2,TRBV2,CASRGTSGGRDTQYF,TGTGCCAGCAGGGGGACTAGCGGGGGTCGAGATACGCAGTATTTT
TRBJ1-5,.,.,TRBV19,CASSSWTSNQPQHF,TGTGCCAGTAGTTCATGGACAAGCAATCAGCCCCAGCATTTT
TRBJ2-7,medium-sized,.,TRBV6-5,CASSSLGRGYEQYF,TGTGCCAGCAGTTCCTTAGGACGGGGCTACGAGCAGTACTTC
TRBJ2-3,.,.,TRBV5-1,CASSLGERQGIADTQYF,TGCGCCAGCAGCTTGGGCGAGCGGCAGGGGATTGCGGATACGCAGTATTTT
TRBJ2-1,.,TRBD1,TRBV27,CASSWDRGYGRSSYNEQFF,TGTGCCAGCAGCTGGGACAGGGGGTACGGCAGATCCTCCTACAATGAGCAGTTCTTC
TRBJ1-4,.,.,TRBV21-1,CASSKNRERGTNEKLFF,TGTGCCAGCAGCAAAAATAGGGAGAGGGGTACTAATGAAAAACTGTTTTTT
TRBJ2-2,.,.,TRBV5-4,CASSLGTTGELFF,TGTGCCAGCAGCTTGGGGACGACCGGGGAGCTGTTTTTT
TRBJ2-7,.,.,TRBV27,CASSLFWRGPTISSYEQYF,TGTGCCAGCAGTTTATTCTGGCGGGGGCCGACCATTAGCTCCTACGAGCAGTACTTC
TRBJ2-3,few,.,TRBV6-5,CASSYAGPSTDTQYF,TGTGCCAGCAGTTACGCTGGGCCTAGCACAGATACGCAGTATTTT
TRBJ1-2,.,.,TRBV15,CATSRDRAYGYTF,TGTGCCACCAGCAGAGACAGGGCGTATGGCTACACCTTC
TRBJ1-1,.,TRBD1,TRBV9,CASSAGGLGEAFF,TGTGCCAGCAGCGCAGGGGGGTTGGGTGAAGCTTTCTTT
TRBJ2-7,.,.,TRBV7-2,CASSLDRWSAYEQYF,TGTGCCAGCAGCTTAGATCGGTGGAGCGCCTACGAGCAGTACTTC
TRBJ1-5,.,.,TRBV19,CASSMSRAGNQPQHF,TGTGCCAGTAGTATGTCCAGGGCCGGAAATCAGCCCCAGCATTTT
TRBJ2-7,.,.,TRBV11-2,CASSLEARGNEQYF,TGTGCCAGCAGCTTAGAGGCTAGGGGGAACGAGCAGTACTTC
TRBJ2-1,.,.,TRBV6-5,CASSYSKYEQFF,TGTGCCAGCAGTTACTCGAAGTATGAGCAGTTCTTC
TRBJ2-2,few,.,TRBV10-1,CASSESSEAGELFF,TGCGCCAGCAGTGAGTCCTCCGAGGCCGGGGAGCTGTTTTTT
TRBJ1-1,few,.,TRBV7-8,CASTALWGNTEAFF,TGTGCCAGCACCGCCCTATGGGGGAACACTGAAGCTTTCTTT
TRBJ2-5,.,TRBD2,TRBV29-1,CSVEDTTSGDQETQYF,TGCAGCGTTGAAGATACAACTAGCGGGGACCAAGAGACCCAGTACTTC
TRBJ2-7,.,TRBD1,TRBV15,CATSSPTGGYYEQYF,TGTGCCACCAGCAGCCCAACAGGGGGGTACTACGAGCAGTACTTC
TRBJ2-1,.,TRBD1,TRBV5-1,CASSNRTGVYNEQFF,TGCGCCAGCAGCAACAGGACAGGGGTCTACAATGAGCAGTTCTTC
TRBJ2-7,few,.,TRBV11-2,CASSYLSGIAYEQYF,TGTGCCAGCAGCTACCTTTCGGGGATCGCCTACGAGCAGTACTTC
TRBJ1-5,.,.,TRBV28,CASSFCRGPLCNQPQHF,TGTGCCAGCAGTTTTTGCAGAGGCCCTTTGTGCAATCAGCCCCAGCATTTT
TRBJ1-4,.,TRBD1,TRBV7-2,CASSFRLPTGKSEKLFF,TGTGCCAGCAGCTTCAGACTCCCGACAGGGAAAAGTGAAAAACTGTTTTTT
TRBJ2-7,medium-sized,.,TRBV5-1,CASSGGQSSSYEQYF,TGCGCCAGCAGCGGCGGACAGTCGAGCTCCTACGAGCAGTACTTC
TRBJ2-2,.,.,TRBV28,CASSLLQPGSRWGELFF,TGTGCCAGCAGTTTATTACAACCGGGCTCCCGGTGGGGGGAGCTGTTTTTT
TRBJ2-6,few,.,TRBV5-1,CASRPAGISGANVLTF,TGCGCCAGCAGACCTGCAGGAATCTCTGGGGCCAACGTCCTGACTTTC
TRBJ1-6,medium-sized,.,TRBV5-4,CASSPGNLGSPLHF,TGTGCCAGCAGTCCAGGGAATTTGGGTTCACCCCTCCACTTT